A single sample is the source of the 32 T cell receptor beta chains below, sequenced in a study of regulatory T cells in long-lasting Graves disease. Building of the TCR beta libraries involved iRepertoire HTBI primers and Arm-PCR of CDR3 regions. TCRdb analysed the multiplex PCR reads with MiXCR anew, one entry per CDR3 protein. This sample has approximately 460,000 distinct CDR3 sequences, with 16% found just once. The time point is: newly diagnosed GD, antithyroid drugs for less than 3 months. PBMC RNA served as the TCR library source. These data were also reused for a study on T cells in Graves' hyperthyroidism and ophthalmopathy.

Sequenced here: peripheral blood mononuclear cells (PBMCs), sampled at new diagnosis, from a patient treated with antithyroid drugs. These receptors came from a woman aged 25 to 39 with Graves disease.

This clonotype has at least ten counts. The rearrangement uses TRBV7-9 and TRBJ1-1; no reliable D call. This CDR3 region has 12 residues. V was pared by 3 bases and J by 6 bases, with 8 bases between. CDR1 SEHNR and CDR2 FQNEAQ come from the germline V gene (reference sequence). CDR3 coding DNA: TGTGCCAGCAGCTTGTCGGGCGCTGAAGCTTTCTTT. This sequence encodes CASSLSGAEAFF.

This sequence joins TRBV5-1 and TRBJ2-2; tentatively, D is TRBD1 (5 bases). The germline V gene encodes CDR1 SGHRS and CDR2 YFSETQ. The CDR3 consists of 14 residues. Trimming pared 4 bases from V and 2 bases from J, leaving 9 bases between. The CDR3 sequence: CASSPTENTGELFF. The CDR3 DNA reads TGCGCCAGCAGCCCGACAGAAAACACCGGGGAGCTGTTTTTT.

This clonotype was seen many times. The chain recombines TRBV3-2 with TRBJ2-1; TRBD2 reflects the table's D call only, with no check against the DNA. TRBV3-2 is annotated as a pseudogene. The CDR3 is made up of 17 amino acids. The CDR3 DNA follows: TGTGCCAGCAGCCAGGGGATTTTGGCTAGCGGGGACAATGAGCAGTTCTTC. Translation gives CASSQGILASGDNEQFF.

There are many counts of this clonotype. V and J are TRBV12-3 or TRBV12-4 and TRBJ2-1; 7 bases align to TRBD1. The ends lost 10 bases at V and 6 bases at J; junction bases unmatched: 9. This CDR3 spans 13 amino acids. The CDR3 DNA follows: TGTGCCACCCGAAGACAGGGATTCAATGAGCAGTTCTTC. It codes for CATRRQGFNEQFF.

V and J are TRBV5-1 and TRBJ2-1, with 7 bases that match TRBD2. In germline, CDR1 is SGHRS, CDR2 YFSETQ. Trimming removed 2 bases from V and 8 bases from J; junction bases left unmatched: 7. The CDR3 covers 14 residues. The DNA of the CDR3 is TGCGCCAGCAGCTTATTGCGGGAGCTGGATGAGCAGTTCTTC. Translated, it gives CASSLLRELDEQFF.

Concerning this clonotype itself: A read error is possible here, since a much larger clone lies one base away. The V and J genes are TRBV7-9 and TRBJ2-1; D unclear. The CDR3 is 15 amino acids. Germline lookup yields CDR1 SEHNR and CDR2 FQNEAQ (reference sequence). The DNA for the CDR3 is TGTGCCAGCAGCTTGCGAAGGGTAGGGTACAATGAGCAGTCCTTC. This sequence encodes CASSLRRVGYNEQSF.

This clonotype was observed at least ten times. V and J are TRBV5-1 and TRBJ2-1; TRBD2 might be the D (7 bases). The CDR3 has 15 residues. From germline, CDR1 is SGHRS and CDR2 YFSETQ. Trimming took 3 bases from V and 4 from J, leaving 14 bases between them. The CDR3 DNA reads as TGCGCCAGCAGCTCGAGGGGGGGGGATTACAATGAGCAGTTCTTC. Translating gives CASSSRGGDYNEQFF.

Ten or more counts support this clonotype. The rearrangement links TRBV28 to TRBJ1-2, with no clear D. CDR3 size: 14 residues. Per germline, CDR1 MDHEN and CDR2 SYDVKM. The V and J ends lost 2 bases and 0 bases respectively, with 7 bases between them. The CDR3 sequence: CASSLEQANYGYTF. The CDR3 DNA reads TGTGCCAGCAGTTTAGAGCAGGCTAACTATGGCTACACCTTC.

There are many counts of this clonotype. The chain recombines TRBV20-1 with TRBJ2-7; TRBD2 matches at 7 bases. Losses at the gene ends were 1 base for V and 2 bases for J; bases not matched to a gene: 8. This CDR3 has 15 amino acids. The germline gives CDR1 DFQATT, CDR2 SNEGSKA (reference sequence). CDR3 DNA sequence: TGCAGTGCTAGAGGGGGGGGAGCGGGCACCTACGAGCAGTACTTC. This encodes CSARGGGAGTYEQYF.

On this clonotype itself: The junction departs from the called germline gene at one end, perhaps through a read error. The chain links TRBV28 to TRBJ2-5; TRBD2 matches 14 bases. This CDR3 comprises 21 residues. Germline-derived CDR1 and CDR2 are MDHEN and SYDVKM. In DNA, the CDR3 is TGTGCCGGCAGTTTTGGTTCATGGGGACTAGCGGGAGTCTTCGGAGGGGAGACCCAGTACTTC. Its protein is CAGSFGSWGLAGVFGGETQYF.

This clonotype was found many times. The chain recombines TRBV27 with TRBJ2-7, with D possibly matching TRBD1 (6 bases). Trimming took 5 bases from V and 6 from J, leaving 17 bases between them. CDR1 and CDR2 from the germline V gene are MNHEY and SMNVEV (reference sequence). There are 14 residues in the CDR3. The CDR3 loop reads CASSGWDTAAEQYF. CDR3 bases: TGTGCCAGCAGTGGTTGGGACACCGCTGCCGAGCAGTACTTC.

This chain uses TRBV12-3 or TRBV12-4 with TRBJ1-1, with D perhaps matching TRBD1 (6 bases). Trimming left V 6 bases short and J 6 bases short, with 11 bases between. This CDR3 spans 12 amino acids. CDR3 loop: CASSVGGAEAFF. In DNA form, the CDR3 reads TGTGCCAGCAGCGTGGGGGGCGCTGAAGCTTTCTTT.

This clonotype was recorded at least ten times. The chain's CDR3 is CASSPRTGELMNTEAFF. In DNA form, the CDR3 reads TGTGCCAGCAGTCCAAGGACAGGGGAATTGATGAACACTGAAGCTTTCTTT. V gene TRBV12-3 or TRBV12-4 combines with J gene TRBJ1-1; 9 bases align to TRBD1. The CDR3 length is 17 residues. J lost 0 bases, V lost 5 bases, and 10 bases had no gene match.

This clonotype was found many times. The V call is TRBV2, the J call TRBJ1-2; 9 bases agree with TRBD1. The CDR3 totals 15 residues. Trimming cost V 2 bases and J 8 bases; bases outside gene matches: 9. Germline V gene data show CDR1 as SNHLY and CDR2 as FYNNEI. This CDR3 reads CASSETDRGAWGYTF. CDR3 in DNA: TGTGCCAGCAGTGAAACGGACAGGGGAGCCTGGGGCTACACCTTC.

This clonotype was picked up many times. This chain uses TRBV18 with TRBJ2-5; possibly TRBD1 for D (8 bases). The CDR3 length is 15 residues. CDR1 KGHSH and CDR2 LQKENI come from the germline V gene. Trimming shortened V by 4 bases and J by 5 bases, and 17 bases separated the two germline ends. DNA for the CDR3: TGTGCCAGCTCACTTCGGACAGGGAGGGAGGAGACCCAGTACTTC. It translates to CASSLRTGREETQYF.

This clonotype has a handful of counts. The chain carries TRBV19 and TRBJ1-2; D is undetermined. Germline CDR1 LNHDA, CDR2 SQIVND (reference sequence). V gave up 4 bases and J gave up 6 bases, with 6 bases separating them. There are 11 residues in the CDR3. In nucleotides, the CDR3 is TGTGCCAGTAGTAATATCGATGGCTACACCTTC. Its translation: CASSNIDGYTF.

The rearrangement uses TRBV7-9 and TRBJ1-2, with 10 bases matching TRBD1. The J segment lost 7 bases and the V segment lost 8 bases, leaving 10 bases of the junction unmatched. Germline V gene sequence: CDR1 SEHNR, CDR2 FQNEAQ (reference sequence). The CDR3 loop spans 14 amino acids. This chain's CDR3 is CASSDRGRMLGYTF. Here the CDR3 DNA reads TGTGCCAGCTCCGACAGGGGGCGGATGCTTGGCTACACCTTC. Complete variable domain (other parts from reference TRBV7-9 and TRBJ1-2): DTGVSQNPRHKITKRGQNVTFRCDPISEHNRLYWYRQTLGQGPEFLTYFQNEAQLEKSRLLSDRFSAERPKGSFSTLEIQRTEQGDSAMYLCASSDRGRMLGYTFGSGTRLTVV.

This clonotype was observed at least ten times. The J gene is TRBJ2-5, the V gene TRBV28; no clear D. CDR3 size: 14 residues. V was pared by 1 base and J by 6 bases, with 12 bases between. Germline V gene lookup returns CDR1 MDHEN and CDR2 SYDVKM. The CDR3 DNA follows: TGTGCCAGCAGTTTATTGGGCAGGCTAAAGACCCAGTACTTC. Amino acids: CASSLLGRLKTQYF.

This clonotype was recorded at least ten times. The rearrangement links TRBV28 to TRBJ2-7; 8 bases map to TRBD2. Germline V gene data show CDR1 as MDHEN and CDR2 as SYDVKM. The CDR3 length is 14 residues. With 5 bases clipped from V and 4 bases from J, the junction kept 7 bases outside the gene matches. CDR3 loop: CASSTASGSYEQYF. CDR3 nucleotides: TGTGCCAGCAGTACGGCAAGCGGGAGTTACGAGCAGTACTTC. Drawing the rest from reference TRBV28 and TRBJ2-7, the complete variable domain is DVKVTQSSRYLVKRTGEKVFLECVQDMDHENMFWYRQDPGLGLRLIYFSYDVKMKEKGDIPEGYSVSREKKERFSLILESASTNQTSMYLCASSTASGSYEQYFGPGTRLTVT.

This clonotype was counted a few times. The genes are TRBV10-3 and TRBJ2-5; 9 bases are shared with TRBD2. The V gene end was trimmed by 2 bases and the J gene end by 5 bases; junction bases not matched to a gene: 0. The CDR3 totals 13 residues. Germline lookup yields CDR1 ENHRY and CDR2 SYGVKD. CDR3 sequence reads: CAISEAGGETQYF. In DNA form, the CDR3 reads TGTGCCATCAGTGAGGCGGGAGGGGAGACCCAGTACTTC.

The V call is TRBV19, the J call TRBJ1-1, with 8 bases fitting TRBD1. The V segment lost 3 bases and the J segment 3 bases; nucleotides outside the gene matches: 12. Germline V gene lookup returns CDR1 LNHDA and CDR2 SQIVND (reference sequence). The CDR3 is made up of 17 amino acids. Here the CDR3 DNA reads TGTGCCAGTAGTATCCGACAGGGGAAGGGTCGGGACACTGAAGCTTTCTTT. It specifies CASSIRQGKGRDTEAFF.

This clonotype was seen a handful of times. The chain employs TRBV27 and TRBJ1-5; tentative D call: TRBD1 (6 bases). CDR1 and CDR2 (germline): MNHEY, SMNVEV (reference sequence). The CDR3 length is 17 residues. The germline V and J ends were trimmed by 0 bases and 0 bases, with 12 bases remaining between them. The DNA for the CDR3 is TGTGCCAGCAGTTTATCGGGGCAGGGGTATAGCAATCAGCCCCAGCATTTT. Translation gives CASSLSGQGYSNQPQHF.

This clonotype was seen a few times. The chain employs TRBV6-1 and TRBJ1-6; 8 nucleotides agree with TRBD1. The length of the CDR3 is 13 residues. Germline V gives CDR1 MNHNS, CDR2 SASEGT. Germline trimming cut 4 bases from V and 14 bases from J; bases unmatched to any gene: 7. In DNA form, the CDR3 reads TGTGCCAGCAGTGTTCCAGGGGGCAAGACCCTCCACTTT. The encoded protein is CASSVPGGKTLHF.

For this clonotype: This is likely an artifact of a read error, given a far larger clone one base away. The chain links TRBV11-2 to TRBJ2-1; 9 nucleotides align to TRBD1. The CDR3 is 13 amino acids. Losses at the gene ends were 5 bases for V and 10 bases for J; bases not matched to a gene: 6. The V gene's germline CDR1 is SGHAT and CDR2 FQNNGV. The CDR3 region is CASSAGQGYEQFF. The DNA for the CDR3 is TGTGCCAGCAGCGCGGGACAGGGCTACGAGCAGTTCTTC.

This clonotype was counted at least ten times. The chain is built from TRBV7-9 and TRBJ2-1; TRBD2 matches at 11 bases. The CDR3 runs 15 residues. J gave up 6 bases and V 2 bases, and 3 bases lay outside the gene matches. Germline V gives CDR1 SEHNR, CDR2 FQNEAQ (reference sequence). The CDR3, as DNA: TGTGCCAGCAGCTTACTAGCGGGAGGACTCAATGAGCAGTTCTTC. Translating it yields CASSLLAGGLNEQFF.

The chain employs TRBV24-1 and TRBJ1-2; 9 nucleotides align to TRBD1. Germline CDR1 and CDR2: KGHDR and SFDVKD. The CDR3 length is 15 residues. Unmatched junction bases numbered 10, after V lost 4 bases and J lost 8 bases. The CDR3 nucleotides read TGTGCCACCAGTGAGGCCGGGACAGGGAACAAGGGCTACACCTTC. Translating it yields CATSEAGTGNKGYTF.

This clonotype was recorded many times. The V and J genes are TRBV11-2 and TRBJ2-1, with D perhaps matching TRBD2 (6 bases). V gave up 1 base and J gave up 4 bases, with 11 bases separating them. CDR3 length equals 15 residues. Germline lookup yields CDR1 SGHAT and CDR2 FQNNGV. Here the CDR3 DNA reads TGTGCCAGCAGCTTAGGCACTAGCCCATACAATGAGCAGTTCTTC. Protein sequence: CASSLGTSPYNEQFF.

The chain employs TRBV12-3 or TRBV12-4 and TRBJ2-3, with 8 bases that match TRBD2. The junction had 5 bases not matched to a gene; V was cut back by 6 bases and J by 6 bases. The CDR3 spans 13 residues. CDR3 residues: CASRRTSWDTQYF. The CDR3 DNA sequence: TGTGCCAGCAGAAGGACTAGCTGGGATACGCAGTATTTT.

The sample holds a few counts of this clonotype. At one end the junction does not follow the germline gene, possibly because of a read error. V is TRBV6-2 or TRBV6-3 and J is TRBJ2-1; D not certain. The CDR3 spans 11 residues. Germline assignment: CDR1 MNHEY and CDR2 SVGEGT. CDR3 DNA: TGTGCCAGCAGTAACTCTAATGAGCAGTTCTTC. Encoded protein: CASSNSNEQFF.

Ten or more counts support this clonotype. Written as DNA, the CDR3 is TGTGCCAGCAGTGAAGTTGCGGGAAAGACAGATACGCAGTATTTT. Translation gives CASSEVAGKTDTQYF. The chain carries TRBV6-2 or TRBV6-3 and TRBJ2-3; D might be TRBD2 (6 bases). Germline values: CDR1 MNHEY, CDR2 SVGEGT. The V end was cut by 5 bases, the J end by 3 bases, with 15 bases between. The CDR3 is 15 residues long.

J is TRBJ1-1 and V is TRBV9; D may be TRBD1 (5 bases). The CDR3 totals 15 residues. Germline values: CDR1 SGDLS, CDR2 YYNGEE. The V and J ends lost 0 bases and 4 bases respectively, with 13 bases between them. DNA of the CDR3: TGTGCCAGCAGCGTAGATCTGGGGGGAAGCACTGAAGCTTTCTTT. It encodes CASSVDLGGSTEAFF.

Many counts were recorded for this clonotype. The rearrangement links TRBV7-8 to TRBJ2-7; D gene ambiguous. V lost 6 bases and J 5 bases, leaving 20 bases between the germline ends. This CDR3 is built from 15 residues. The germline gives CDR1 SGHVS, CDR2 FQNEAQ. This chain's CDR3 is CASRAHYPSGDEQYF. The CDR3 bases are TGTGCCAGCAGGGCTCATTACCCCAGTGGGGACGAGCAGTACTTC.